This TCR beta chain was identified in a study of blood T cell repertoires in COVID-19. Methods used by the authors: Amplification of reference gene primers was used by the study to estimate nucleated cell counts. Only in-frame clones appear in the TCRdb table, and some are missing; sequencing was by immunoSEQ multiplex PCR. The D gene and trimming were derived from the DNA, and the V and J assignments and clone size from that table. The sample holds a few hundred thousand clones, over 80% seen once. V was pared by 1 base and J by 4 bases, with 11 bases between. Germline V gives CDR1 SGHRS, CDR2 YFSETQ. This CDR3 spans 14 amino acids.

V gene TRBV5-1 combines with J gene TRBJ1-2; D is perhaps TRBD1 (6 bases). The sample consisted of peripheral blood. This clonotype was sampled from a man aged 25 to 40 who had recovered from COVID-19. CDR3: CASSLRGFGYGYTF. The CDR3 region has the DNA TGCGCCAGCAGCTTGAGGGGGTTCGGCTATGGCTACACCTTC.